A single sample gave rise to the 24 T cell receptor beta chains below, sequenced in a study of identical twins. TCRdb called the 5' RACE reads again in MiXCR, with one record for every CDR3 protein. This table has roughly 690,000 distinct CDR3 sequences, roughly 20% appearing once. These data are also associated with another study on T cells expressing NK-cell markers.

The material sequenced was PBMCs. All receptors derive from a woman between 18 and 29 years old in good health.

This clonotype was recorded a few times. The CDR3 sequence is CASSLGHDSSKVTQYF. The CDR3 coding sequence is TGTGCCAGCAGTTTAGGGCACGACAGCTCCAAGGTGACCCAGTACTTC. The rearrangement links TRBV12-3 or TRBV12-4 to TRBJ2-5; perhaps TRBD1 as D (5 bases). This CDR3 comprises 16 residues. The ends were cut back, 1 base at V and 7 bases at J, with 19 bases in the middle.

The chain joins TRBV5-1 to TRBJ2-7; no definite D call. CDR3 length: 14 amino acids. Germline-derived CDR1 and CDR2 are SGHRS and YFSETQ. Trimming pared 1 base from V and 5 bases from J, leaving 13 bases between. CDR3 sequence reads: CASSLWGNVDEQYF. In nucleotides, the CDR3 is TGCGCCAGCAGCTTGTGGGGTAATGTGGACGAGCAGTACTTC. Together with reference TRBV5-1 and TRBJ2-7, the CDR3 gives the full variable domain: KAGVTQTPRYLIKTRGQQVTLSCSPISGHRSVSWYQQTPGQGLQFLFEYFSETQRNKGNFPGRFSGRQFSNSRSEMNVSTLELGDSALYLCASSLWGNVDEQYFGPGTRLTVT.

The rearrangement joins TRBV5-1 to TRBJ1-1; unclear D gene. The ends were cut back, 4 bases at V and 2 bases at J, with 15 bases in the middle. The germline gives CDR1 SGHRS, CDR2 YFSETQ. The CDR3 consists of 15 residues. For the CDR3, the DNA is TGCGCCAGCAGCCCGATGGACGGATCAAACACTGAAGCTTTCTTT. Encoded protein: CASSPMDGSNTEAFF.

The chain carries TRBV7-2 and TRBJ2-1; D perhaps matches TRBD2 (6 bases). V shed 0 bases and J shed 6 bases, with 12 bases lying between them. This CDR3 has 15 residues. Germline V lookup: CDR1 SGHTA, CDR2 FQGNSA. The CDR3: CASSLAETSGNEQFF. The CDR3 nucleotides are TGTGCCAGCAGCTTAGCAGAGACTAGTGGCAATGAGCAGTTCTTC.

This clonotype was found a few times. V and J are TRBV24-1 and TRBJ2-1; no clear D gene. The V end was cut by 4 bases, the J end by 8 bases, with 5 bases between. The CDR3 runs 11 residues. Germline V gene sequence: CDR1 KGHDR, CDR2 SFDVKD. The CDR3 protein is CATSDPYEQFF. DNA of the CDR3: TGTGCCACCAGTGACCCATATGAGCAGTTCTTC.

This clonotype was counted only a few times. The CDR3: CASIARLADNEQFF. The DNA of the CDR3 is TGTGCCAGCATCGCGAGACTAGCGGACAATGAGCAGTTCTTC. This chain uses TRBV6-2 or TRBV6-3 with TRBJ2-1; 9 bases line up with TRBD2. Trimming at V came to 7 bases and at J to 5 bases, leaving 6 bases not matched to a gene. The CDR3 spans 14 residues. The germline V gene encodes CDR1 MNHEY and CDR2 SVGEGT.

The chain combines TRBV12-3 or TRBV12-4 with TRBJ1-2; maybe TRBD1 (6 bases). The ends were cut back, 5 bases at V and 6 bases at J, with 16 bases in the middle. The length of the CDR3 is 14 residues. CDR3 loop: CASSLNGGLDGYTF. The CDR3 DNA sequence: TGTGCCAGCAGTCTCAACGGGGGGCTGGATGGCTACACCTTC.

This clonotype was detected a few times. The rearrangement uses TRBV5-1 and TRBJ2-1; 11 nucleotides agree with TRBD2. The V and J ends lost 4 bases and 7 bases, in that order; junction bases with no gene match: 10. Germline values: CDR1 SGHRS, CDR2 YFSETQ. This CDR3 has 16 residues. In DNA, the CDR3 is TGCGCCAGCAGCCCAGGGGGACTAGCGGAGGGGAATGAGCAGTTCTTC. This encodes CASSPGGLAEGNEQFF. Drawing the rest from reference TRBV5-1 and TRBJ2-1, the complete variable domain is KAGVTQTPRYLIKTRGQQVTLSCSPISGHRSVSWYQQTPGQGLQFLFEYFSETQRNKGNFPGRFSGRQFSNSRSEMNVSTLELGDSALYLCASSPGGLAEGNEQFFGPGTRLTVL.

This clonotype was seen only a few times. V and J are TRBV6-4 and TRBJ2-7; TRBD1 aligns across 7 bases. Germline loops: CDR1 MRHNA, CDR2 SNTAGT. With V trimmed by 8 bases and J by 6 bases, 10 bases remained unmatched. CDR3 length: 13 residues. The CDR3 bases are TGTGCCAGCGGACCGGGACAGAGGCGCGAGCAGTACTTC. Its protein product is CASGPGQRREQYF.

This clonotype has just a few counts. The J gene is TRBJ1-2, the V gene TRBV10-3, with D tentatively TRBD1 (5 bases). Germline V gene sequence: CDR1 ENHRY, CDR2 SYGVKD. Trimming left V 9 bases short and J 6 bases short, with 14 bases between. The CDR3 is 12 amino acids. CDR3 DNA: TGTGCCATTAAGGGGACGGACCATGGCTACACCTTC. Its protein product is CAIKGTDHGYTF.

This clonotype turned up a few times. The CDR3 region has the DNA TGCAGTGCTAATACGGGACAGGGGAACTATGGCTACACCTTC. Its translation is CSANTGQGNYGYTF. The V and J genes are TRBV20-1 and TRBJ1-2, with 10 bases identical to TRBD1. Trimming at V came to 4 bases and at J to 2 bases, leaving 4 bases not matched to a gene. This CDR3 comprises 14 residues. Germline assignment: CDR1 DFQATT and CDR2 SNEGSKA (reference sequence).

The rearrangement joins TRBV10-2 to TRBJ1-2, with TRBD1 matching 12 bases. J lost 7 bases, V lost 8 bases, and 8 bases had no gene match. Germline V gene lookup returns CDR1 WSHSY and CDR2 SAAADI. The CDR3 contains 14 residues. CDR3 sequence: CASSGTGGGFGYTF. CDR3 sequence (DNA): TGCGCCAGCTCTGGGACAGGGGGCGGGTTTGGCTACACCTTC.

There are a few counts of this clonotype. The V call is TRBV29-1, the J call TRBJ2-1; 15 nucleotides match TRBD2. The CDR3 is 17 amino acids. Germline CDR1 SQVTM, CDR2 ANQGSEA. The V and J ends lost 3 bases and 3 bases, in that order; junction bases with no gene match: 6. CDR3 nucleotides: TGCAGCGTTGATAGGGGACTAGCGGGAGGACGCTACAATGAGCAGTTCTTC. Residues: CSVDRGLAGGRYNEQFF.

In its sample, this clonotype was seen a few times. The CDR3 loop is CSAVILAGGPGYNEQFF. The CDR3 coding sequence is TGCAGTGCTGTGATACTAGCGGGAGGGCCGGGTTACAATGAGCAGTTCTTC. The chain couples TRBV20-1 to TRBJ2-1, with 13 bases identical to TRBD2. The CDR3 totals 17 residues. Germline CDR1 is DFQATT and CDR2 is SNEGSKA (reference sequence). With V trimmed by 5 bases and J by 4 bases, 11 bases remained unmatched.

The V call is TRBV2, the J call TRBJ2-1, with TRBD1 identical over 8 bases. The CDR3 has 15 amino acids. CDR1 and CDR2 from the germline V gene are SNHLY and FYNNEI. The junction had 3 bases not matched to a gene; V was cut back by 3 bases and J by 2 bases. The CDR3 is CASSERTGPYNEQFF. DNA for the CDR3: TGTGCCAGCAGTGAGCGGACAGGGCCCTACAATGAGCAGTTCTTC.

CDR3 protein: CSARDHQSSGNTIYF. The CDR3 DNA reads as TGCAGTGCTAGAGATCACCAGAGCTCTGGAAACACCATATATTTT. The chain employs TRBV20-1 and TRBJ1-3; D unresolved. CDR3 length equals 15 residues. Trimming removed 0 bases at V and 0 bases at J, with 9 bases between. The germline CDR1 and CDR2 sequences are DFQATT and SNEGSKA (reference sequence).

The CDR3 DNA reads TGTGCCAGCAGCACTTTTGGGACTGCCTACGAGCAGTACTTC. Translating gives CASSTFGTAYEQYF. The chain couples TRBV27 to TRBJ2-7; D may be TRBD2 (6 bases). Trimming removed 6 bases at V and 2 bases at J, with 14 bases between. Germline values: CDR1 MNHEY, CDR2 SMNVEV (reference sequence). This CDR3 has 14 amino acids.

This clonotype was counted between two and nine times. This sequence joins TRBV20-1 and TRBJ2-5, with a weak D call TRBD1 (5 bases). The V and J ends lost 3 bases and 2 bases respectively, with 10 bases between them. This CDR3 has 13 amino acids. Germline V gene sequence: CDR1 DFQATT, CDR2 SNEGSKA (reference sequence). In DNA form, the CDR3 reads TGCAGTGCTAGGGCAGGACATCAAGAGACCCAGTACTTC. It translates to CSARAGHQETQYF.

There are a few counts of this clonotype. This chain joins TRBV4-1 and TRBJ2-5; 11 nucleotides line up with TRBD2. J gave up 5 bases and V 0 bases, and 11 bases lay outside the gene matches. CDR1 and CDR2 (germline): MGHRA, YSYEKL. The CDR3 spans 18 residues. CDR3 residues: CASSQDRNSGRAGETQYF. CDR3 bases: TGCGCCAGCAGCCAAGATCGTAATAGCGGGAGGGCTGGGGAGACCCAGTACTTC.

The chain joins TRBV6-6 to TRBJ1-4, with D hard to call. Trimming removed 2 bases at V and 8 bases at J, with 9 bases between. Germline V CDR1 and CDR2: MNHNY, SVGAGI (reference sequence). The CDR3 sequence is 13 residues long. As DNA, the CDR3 is TGTGCCAGCAGTTACACTTTGGGAGAAAAACTGTTTTTT. Its translation: CASSYTLGEKLFF.

This clonotype has a handful of counts. The rearrangement joins TRBV20-1 to TRBJ2-7; D remains unclear. The V end lost 4 bases, the J end lost 2 bases, and 12 bases lay between the germline ends. From germline, CDR1 is DFQATT and CDR2 SNEGSKA (reference sequence). The CDR3 totals 13 residues. CDR3 DNA: TGCAGTGCTATCCTAGACACCCCCTACGAGCAGTACTTC. It encodes CSAILDTPYEQYF.

In this sample, this clonotype turned up a few times. CDR3 in amino acids: CASSRGQRGRLENGYTF. CDR3 coding DNA: TGTGCCAGCAGCCGCGGCCAACGGGGTCGGTTGGAAAATGGCTACACCTTC. V gene TRBV5-4 combines with J gene TRBJ1-2, with D unclear. Germline CDR1 SGHNT, CDR2 YYREEE (reference sequence). V lost 4 bases to trimming and J lost 6 bases, with 25 bases between them. The CDR3 covers 17 residues.

This clonotype was observed at least ten times. The chain carries TRBV29-1 and TRBJ2-1; 9 nucleotides match TRBD1. The germline V gene encodes CDR1 SQVTM and CDR2 ANQGSEA. V shed 6 bases, J shed 8 bases, and the junction held 11 bases outside the gene matches. There are 14 residues in the CDR3. CDR3 in DNA: TGCAGCGTGTTGAAGACAGGGGGTAACGATGAGCAGTTCTTC. It yields the protein CSVLKTGGNDEQFF.

This clonotype was recorded a few times. This chain links TRBV2 with TRBJ2-3, with 10 positions matching TRBD1. CDR1 SNHLY and CDR2 FYNNEI come from the germline V gene. V was pared by 7 bases and J by 4 bases, with 5 bases of the junction left unmatched. CDR3 length equals 14 residues. This CDR3 reads CASKRDRGSDTQYF. In DNA, the CDR3 is TGTGCCAGCAAACGGGACAGGGGATCAGATACGCAGTATTTT.